The 18 T cell receptor beta chains below come from one sample, sequenced in a study of blood T cell repertoires in COVID-19. Using immunoSEQ multiplex PCR, the repertoire was profiled, and TCRdb retains in-frame clones only, with some absent. This sample has about 230,000 clones, with less than 85% found just once. Source material: peripheral blood. These receptor sequences come from a woman between 70 and 85 years old with active or convalescent COVID-19.

Points on this clone: Other nucleotide sequences in the sample specify the same CDR3. This sequence joins TRBV19 and TRBJ1-4, with D possibly TRBD1 on 6 matching bases. CDR1 LNHDA and CDR2 SQIVND come from the germline V gene (reference sequence). Trimming took off 4 bases at V and 3 bases at J, with 9 bases between the two ends. The CDR3 is 14 residues long. The CDR3 here is CASSRGGSNEKLFF. For the CDR3, the DNA is TGTGCCAGTAGTAGGGGGGGCTCTAATGAAAAACTGTTTTTT.

This clone was detected ten times or more. The chain recombines TRBV12-3 or TRBV12-4 with TRBJ1-2; no clear D. Deletions cut 1 base from V and 5 bases from J, with 5 bases between. The CDR3 runs to 12 residues. The CDR3 nucleotides are TGTGCCAGCAGTTTAGACATATATGGCTACACCTTC. Protein sequence: CASSLDIYGYTF.

The chain joins TRBV2 to TRBJ2-3; possible D gene TRBD2, 6 bases. Trimming cost V 6 bases and J 0 bases, with 10 bases left between them. Germline lookup yields CDR1 SNHLY and CDR2 FYNNEI. The CDR3 contains 14 residues. For the CDR3, the DNA is TGTGCCAGCAGATCCGGGAGTAGCACAGATACGCAGTATTTT. This codes for CASRSGSSTDTQYF.

The gene calls are TRBV4-3 and TRBJ1-2; 10 bases match TRBD1. The CDR3 has 19 residues. Looked up from germline, CDR1 is LGHNA and CDR2 is YSLEER. V lost 3 bases, J lost 7 bases, and 20 bases stayed unmatched. The CDR3 DNA reads TGCGCCAGCAGCCAGCGCTACGGGACAGGGGACTTGCTCGGGGGTGGCTACACCTTC. Its translation is CASSQRYGTGDLLGGGYTF.

CDR3 in amino acids: CASTTTGGNTEAFF. The CDR3, as DNA: TGTGCCAGCACCACCACGGGGGGGAACACTGAAGCTTTCTTT. This sequence joins TRBV6-5 and TRBJ1-1; perhaps TRBD1 as D (5 bases). Trimming pared 7 bases from V and 1 base from J, leaving 13 bases between. The CDR3 spans 14 residues. The germline gives CDR1 MNHEY, CDR2 SVGAGI.

The chain links TRBV5-5 to TRBJ2-5; TRBD1 is a possible D gene (8 bases). The CDR3 loop spans 15 amino acids. Trimming left V 2 bases short and J 4 bases short, with 15 bases between. Germline assignment: CDR1 SGHKS and CDR2 YYEKEE (reference sequence). The CDR3, as DNA: TGTGCCAGCAGCTTCCCAACAGGGGGGGGAGAGACCCAGTACTTC. Protein: CASSFPTGGGETQYF.

This rearrangement joins TRBV3-1 (or the pseudogene TRBV3-2) to TRBJ1-2; 9 nucleotides match TRBD1. V shed 7 bases and J 6 bases; nucleotides not matched to a gene: 9. The V gene's germline CDR1 is LGHDT and CDR2 YNNKEL (reference sequence). The CDR3 is made up of 14 amino acids. The CDR3 sequence: CASTLQGARDGYTF. In DNA form, the CDR3 reads TGTGCCAGCACCCTACAGGGGGCAAGGGATGGCTACACCTTC.

This sequence joins TRBV6-2 or TRBV6-3 and TRBJ2-5, with 9 positions matching TRBD1. Losses at the gene ends were 5 bases for V and 4 bases for J; bases not matched to a gene: 11. This CDR3 spans 16 amino acids. Germline V gene sequence: CDR1 MNHEY, CDR2 SVGEGT. CDR3 loop: CASSPPIQGAGETQYF. The CDR3 bases are TGTGCCAGCAGTCCGCCCATACAGGGGGCTGGAGAGACCCAGTACTTC.

The chain employs TRBV9 and TRBJ1-2; 7 bases are shared with TRBD1. The germline gives CDR1 SGDLS, CDR2 YYNGEE. CDR3 length: 14 amino acids. V lost 1 base to trimming and J lost 4 bases; unmatched junction nucleotides: 4. The CDR3 sequence is CASSVTGDLYGYTF. The CDR3 DNA reads TGTGCCAGCAGCGTAACAGGGGACCTCTATGGCTACACCTTC.

This chain connects TRBV6-2 or TRBV6-3 to TRBJ2-2, with TRBD1 matching 9 bases. J gave up 7 bases and V 2 bases, and 5 bases lay outside the gene matches. This CDR3 spans 15 amino acids. Germline-derived CDR1 and CDR2 are MNHEY and SVGEGT. CDR3 nucleotides: TGTGCCAGCAGTTACCGGGGACAGGGAGGCGGGGAGCTGTTTTTT. Its protein product is CASSYRGQGGGELFF.

The chain couples TRBV9 to TRBJ2-7; D is uncertain. CDR1 is SGDLS and CDR2 is YYNGEE in the germline V gene. This CDR3 comprises 13 residues. V was cut by 0 bases and J by 4 bases, with 8 bases left in between. The CDR3 region is CASSVEGVYEQYF. The CDR3 bases are TGTGCCAGCAGCGTAGAAGGAGTTTACGAGCAGTACTTC.

This chain joins TRBV7-2 and TRBJ1-2; the match to TRBD1 covers 8 bases. The length of the CDR3 is 16 residues. Germline V gives CDR1 SGHTA, CDR2 FQGNSA. V shed 0 bases, J shed 6 bases, and the junction held 9 bases outside the gene matches. The CDR3 region is CASSLASGGAVDGYTF. The CDR3 DNA reads as TGTGCCAGCAGCTTAGCGTCAGGGGGCGCGGTAGATGGCTACACCTTC. Supplemented by reference TRBV7-2 and TRBJ1-2, the full variable domain reads GAGVSQSPSNKVTEKGKDVELRCDPISGHTALYWYRQSLGQGLEFLIYFQGNSAPDKSGLPSDRFSAERTGGSVSTLTIQRTQQEDSAVYLCASSLASGGAVDGYTFGSGTRLTVV.

J is TRBJ2-2 and V is TRBV3-1 (or the pseudogene TRBV3-2); tentative D call: TRBD1 (5 bases). Per the germline V gene, CDR1 is LGHDT and CDR2 is YNNKEL (reference sequence). Trimming removed 4 bases at V and 1 base at J, with 7 bases between. The CDR3 contains 14 residues. CDR3 coding DNA: TGTGCCAGCAGCCCGACAGTGAACACCGGGGAGCTGTTTTTT. Translated, it gives CASSPTVNTGELFF.

The chain joins TRBV4-1 to TRBJ2-5; TRBD1 might be the D (6 bases). The CDR3 consists of 15 residues. Germline V CDR1 and CDR2: MGHRA, YSYEKL. V was pared by 2 bases and J by 2 bases, with 12 bases between. CDR3 region: CASSQRGTDQETQYF. The CDR3 DNA reads as TGCGCCAGCAGCCAAAGGGGGACCGATCAAGAGACCCAGTACTTC.

This clone was seen just once. CDR3 DNA: TGTGCCAGCATTAATAGGAGCGGTGAGACCCAGTACTTC. The encoded protein is CASINRSGETQYF. The rearrangement uses TRBV12-3 or TRBV12-4 and TRBJ2-5; D might be TRBD2 (5 bases). The CDR3 consists of 13 residues. Trimming left V 7 bases short and J 5 bases short, with 14 bases between.

This chain connects TRBV5-1 to TRBJ2-3, with 7 bases matching TRBD1. CDR3 size: 15 residues. J gave up 2 bases and V 3 bases, and 6 bases lay outside the gene matches. CDR1 is SGHRS and CDR2 is YFSETQ in the germline V gene. The CDR3 DNA follows: TGCGCCAGCAGCTCCACCGGGACAGTCACAGATACGCAGTATTTT. This gives the protein CASSSTGTVTDTQYF.

J is TRBJ1-2 and V is TRBV2, with 8 positions matching TRBD1. Germline V gene data show CDR1 as SNHLY and CDR2 as FYNNEI. With V trimmed by 9 bases and J by 4 bases, 7 bases remained unmatched. The CDR3 covers 13 residues. The CDR3 DNA is TGTGCCAGAACCGGACAGGGACTCTATGGCTACACCTTC. It codes for CARTGQGLYGYTF. The complete variable domain, with remaining parts taken from reference TRBV2 and TRBJ1-2, reads EPEVTQTPSHQVTQMGQEVILRCVPISNHLYFYWYRQILGQKVEFLVSFYNNEISEKSEIFDDQFSVERPDGSNFTLKIRSTKLEDSAMYFCARTGQGLYGYTFGSGTRLTVV.

This clone was seen only once. The rearrangement joins TRBV6-5 to TRBJ1-1, with 9 nucleotides matching TRBD1. The CDR3 extends over 13 amino acids. The V gene's germline CDR1 is MNHEY and CDR2 SVGAGI. Trimming removed 4 bases from V and 4 bases from J; junction bases left unmatched: 1. The CDR3, as DNA: TGTGCCAGCAGTTCACAGGGGGCCACTGAAGCTTTCTTT. Translation gives CASSSQGATEAFF.